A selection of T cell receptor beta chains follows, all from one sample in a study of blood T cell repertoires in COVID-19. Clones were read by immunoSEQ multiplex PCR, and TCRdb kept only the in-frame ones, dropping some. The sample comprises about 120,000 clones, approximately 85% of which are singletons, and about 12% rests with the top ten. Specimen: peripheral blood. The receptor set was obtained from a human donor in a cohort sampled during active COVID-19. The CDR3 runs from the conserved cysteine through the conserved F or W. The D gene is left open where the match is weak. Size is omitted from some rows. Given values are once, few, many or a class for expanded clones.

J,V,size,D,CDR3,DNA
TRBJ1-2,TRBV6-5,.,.,CASSYRGVNYGYTF,TGTGCCAGCAGTTACCGGGGGGTTAACTATGGCTACACCTTC
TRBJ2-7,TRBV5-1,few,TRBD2,CASRAGTSGVEQYF,TGCGCCAGCAGGGCCGGGACTAGCGGGGTCGAGCAGTACTTC
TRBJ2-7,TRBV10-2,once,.,CASSESEGLQYF,TGCGCCAGCAGTGAGTCGGAAGGACTACAGTACTTC
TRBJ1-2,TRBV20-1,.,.,CSASGLANYGYTF,TGCAGTGCTAGTGGGCTTGCTAACTATGGCTACACCTTC
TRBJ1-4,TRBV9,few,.,CASSRWEGTNEKLFF,TGTGCCAGCAGCAGGTGGGAGGGTACTAATGAAAAACTGTTTTTT
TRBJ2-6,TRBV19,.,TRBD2,CASSPGKQGLGSGANVLTF,TGTGCCAGTAGCCCGGGAAAACAGGGACTAGGCTCTGGGGCCAACGTCCTGACTTTC
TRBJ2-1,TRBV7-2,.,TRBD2,CASSFLLAGYNEQFF,TGTGCCAGCAGCTTCCTACTAGCGGGCTACAATGAGCAGTTCTTC
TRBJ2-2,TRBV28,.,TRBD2,CASRGAGDNTGELFF,TGTGCCAGCAGGGGAGCGGGGGACAACACCGGGGAGCTGTTTTTT
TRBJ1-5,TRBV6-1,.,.,CASSEAPTYSNQPQHF,TGTGCCAGCAGTGAAGCGCCCACTTATAGCAATCAGCCCCAGCATTTT
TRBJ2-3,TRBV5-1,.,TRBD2,CASSGGDTDTQYF,TGCGCCAGCAGCGGGGGGGACACAGATACGCAGTATTTT
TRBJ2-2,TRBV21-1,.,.,CASSKSLATGELFF,TGTGCCAGCAGCAAATCTCTAGCAACCGGGGAGCTGTTTTTT
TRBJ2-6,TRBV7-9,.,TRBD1,CASSAGQGLSHSGANVLTF,TGTGCCAGCAGCGCGGGACAGGGTCTCTCTCATTCTGGGGCCAACGTCCTGACTTTC
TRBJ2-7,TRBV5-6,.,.,CASSFWRIYEQYF,TGTGCCAGCAGCTTCTGGCGGATCTACGAGCAGTACTTC
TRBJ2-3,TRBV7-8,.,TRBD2,CASSPQSGVPDTQYF,TGTGCCAGCAGCCCCCAAAGCGGGGTCCCAGATACGCAGTATTTT
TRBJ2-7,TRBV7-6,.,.,CASSAQTEIPAEQYF,TGTGCCAGCAGCGCCCAGACGGAGATCCCCGCCGAGCAGTACTTC
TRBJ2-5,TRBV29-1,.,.,CSVDRGRAQETQYF,TGCAGCGTTGATCGCGGCAGGGCCCAAGAGACCCAGTACTTC
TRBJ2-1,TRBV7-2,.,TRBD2,CASSLAPSGVRNEQFF,TGTGCCAGCAGCTTAGCCCCTAGCGGGGTCAGGAATGAGCAGTTCTTC
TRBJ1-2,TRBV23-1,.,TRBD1,CASIKGKGQGKTNYGYTF,TGCGCCAGCATCAAAGGGAAAGGACAGGGGAAAACTAACTATGGCTACACCTTC
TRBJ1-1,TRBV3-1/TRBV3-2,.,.,CASSQNIVSVAEAFF,TGTGCCAGCAGCCAAAACATTGTATCCGTAGCCGAAGCTTTCTTT
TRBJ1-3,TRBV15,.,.,CATTGSSGNTIYF,TGTGCCACCACAGGGTCGTCAGGAAACACCATATATTTT
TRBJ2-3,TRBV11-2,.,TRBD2,CASSPTSGYTDTQYF,TGTGCCAGCAGCCCTACTAGCGGGTACACAGATACGCAGTATTTT
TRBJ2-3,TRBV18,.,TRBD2,CASSPTSGATDTQYF,TGTGCCAGCTCACCGACTAGCGGGGCAACAGATACGCAGTATTTT
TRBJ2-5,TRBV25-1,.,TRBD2,CASSPGGGRVETQYF,TGTGCCAGCTCTCCGGGGGGGGGCCGGGTTGAGACCCAGTACTTC
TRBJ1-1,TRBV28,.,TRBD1,CASSLGGTGVTEAFF,TGTGCCAGCAGTTTAGGCGGGACAGGGGTCACTGAAGCTTTCTTT
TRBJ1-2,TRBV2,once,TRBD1,CASSDQGQGYGYTF,TGTGCCAGCAGTGACCAGGGACAGGGTTATGGCTACACCTTC
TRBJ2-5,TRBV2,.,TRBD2,CASSDFSSGEETQYF,TGTGCCAGCAGTGACTTTTCTAGCGGCGAAGAGACCCAGTACTTC
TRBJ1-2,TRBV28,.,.,CASTWRGAFYGYTF,TGTGCCAGCACATGGAGGGGAGCCTTCTATGGCTACACCTTC
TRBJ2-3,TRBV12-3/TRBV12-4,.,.,CASRAESTDTQYF,TGTGCCAGCAGAGCGGAAAGCACAGATACGCAGTATTTT
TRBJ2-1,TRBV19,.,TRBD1,CASSMRGDRAPYNEQFF,TGTGCCAGTAGTATGAGGGGGGACAGGGCTCCCTACAATGAGCAGTTCTTC
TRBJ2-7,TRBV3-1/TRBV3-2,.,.,CASSQVGGRNEQYF,TGTGCCAGCAGCCAAGTCGGGGGGCGTAATGAGCAGTACTTC
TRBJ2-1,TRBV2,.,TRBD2,CASSGAGYNEQFF,TGTGCCAGCTCGGGAGCGGGGTACAATGAGCAGTTCTTC
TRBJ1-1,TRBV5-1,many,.,CASSPDGVADTEAFF,TGCGCCAGCAGCCCGGACGGGGTCGCGGATACTGAAGCTTTCTTT
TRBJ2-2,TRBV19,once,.,CASSKDSHNTGELFF,TGTGCCAGTAGTAAGGACAGCCACAACACCGGGGAGCTGTTTTTT
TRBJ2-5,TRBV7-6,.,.,CASSQIPGAQETQYF,TGTGCCAGCAGCCAGATCCCGGGTGCCCAAGAGACCCAGTACTTC
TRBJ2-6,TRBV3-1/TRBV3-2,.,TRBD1,CASSQGQGTSGANVLTF,TGTGCCAGCAGCCAAGGACAGGGGACCTCTGGGGCCAACGTCCTGACTTTC
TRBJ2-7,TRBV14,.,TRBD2,CASSQDWAGGQYF,TGTGCCAGCAGCCAAGATTGGGCGGGGGGGCAATACTTC
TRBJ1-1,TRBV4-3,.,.,CASSQGQAGQTEAFF,TGCGCCAGCAGCCAAGGACAAGCAGGACAGACTGAAGCTTTCTTT
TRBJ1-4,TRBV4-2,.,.,CASSQASGQRLEKLFF,TGTGCCAGCAGCCAGGCGTCGGGACAACGGTTGGAAAAACTGTTTTTT
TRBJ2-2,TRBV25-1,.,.,CASSDSTGSGYTGELFF,TGTGCCAGCAGTGACTCGACCGGGTCGGGGTACACCGGGGAGCTGTTTTTT
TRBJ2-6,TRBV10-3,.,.,CAIDRDTAGANVLTF,TGTGCCATCGATAGGGACACGGCGGGGGCCAACGTCCTGACTTTC
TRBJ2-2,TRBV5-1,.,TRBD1,CASSSETGGYTGELFF,TGCGCCAGCAGCTCAGAAACAGGGGGCTACACCGGGGAGCTGTTTTTT
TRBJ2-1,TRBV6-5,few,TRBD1,CASSRQGSHEQFF,TGTGCCAGCAGTAGACAGGGTTCCCATGAGCAGTTCTTC
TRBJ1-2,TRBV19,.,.,CASSMSEYGYTF,TGTGCCAGTAGTATGTCAGAATATGGCTACACCTTC
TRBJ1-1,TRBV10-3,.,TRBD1,CATRDRGHSGTEAFF,TGTGCCACGCGGGACAGGGGGCATTCGGGAACTGAAGCTTTCTTT
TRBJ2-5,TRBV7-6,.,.,CASSLMSETQYF,TGTGCCAGCAGCTTAATGTCGGAGACCCAGTACTTC
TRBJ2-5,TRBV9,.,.,CASNSPGLETQYF,TGTGCCAGCAACTCCCCAGGGTTAGAGACCCAGTACTTC
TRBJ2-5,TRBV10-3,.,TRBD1,CAISHGTAQETQYF,TGTGCCATCAGTCACGGGACAGCTCAAGAGACCCAGTACTTC
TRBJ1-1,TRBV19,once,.,CASRRNTEAFF,TGTGCCAGTAGGCGGAACACTGAAGCTTTCTTT
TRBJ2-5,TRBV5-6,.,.,CASSLGSQETQYF,TGTGCCAGCAGCTTGGGCAGCCAAGAGACCCAGTACTTC
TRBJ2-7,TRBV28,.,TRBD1,CASSYSQGVNEQYF,TGTGCCAGCAGTTATTCACAGGGGGTCAACGAGCAGTACTTC
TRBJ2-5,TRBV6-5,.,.,CASTPAGPGAQYF,TGTGCCAGCACCCCTGCGGGCCCGGGGGCCCAGTACTTC
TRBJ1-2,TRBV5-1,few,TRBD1,CASSLAGQGDGYTF,TGCGCCAGCAGCTTAGCCGGACAGGGGGATGGCTACACCTTC
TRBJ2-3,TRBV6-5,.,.,CASSESHPTDTQYF,TGTGCCAGCAGCGAGTCCCATCCGACAGATACGCAGTATTTT
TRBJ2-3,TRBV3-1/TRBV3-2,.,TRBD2,CASSPWTSGGDTDTQYF,TGTGCCAGCAGCCCTTGGACTAGCGGGGGGGACACAGATACGCAGTATTTT